The TCR beta chain described here comes from a study of cytomegalovirus exposure and HLA in healthy donors. The study, taken as a whole, reports: Reported results showed that the classifier diagnosed cytomegalovirus status with high specificity and sensitivity.

Some clones are missing from TCRdb's copy, which holds only in-frame ones; the method was immunoSEQ multiplex PCR. The sample gives some 180,000 clones, more than 75% of which show up once; roughly 6.6% is in the top ten. Remarks on this clone: No antigen is known for it.

Input material: PBMCs. This sequence originates from a man aged 25-45 years in good health and CMV-seropositive.

The CDR3 sequence is CASSLGSRAYEQYF. Here the CDR3 DNA reads TGTGCCAGCAGCTTAGGGTCTAGGGCCTACGAGCAGTACTTC. The chain has TRBV7-2 and TRBJ2-7, with D hard to call. The CDR3 is 14 amino acids. Trimming stripped 1 base from V and 2 bases from J, with 9 bases between. The germline gives CDR1 SGHTA, CDR2 FQGNSA.